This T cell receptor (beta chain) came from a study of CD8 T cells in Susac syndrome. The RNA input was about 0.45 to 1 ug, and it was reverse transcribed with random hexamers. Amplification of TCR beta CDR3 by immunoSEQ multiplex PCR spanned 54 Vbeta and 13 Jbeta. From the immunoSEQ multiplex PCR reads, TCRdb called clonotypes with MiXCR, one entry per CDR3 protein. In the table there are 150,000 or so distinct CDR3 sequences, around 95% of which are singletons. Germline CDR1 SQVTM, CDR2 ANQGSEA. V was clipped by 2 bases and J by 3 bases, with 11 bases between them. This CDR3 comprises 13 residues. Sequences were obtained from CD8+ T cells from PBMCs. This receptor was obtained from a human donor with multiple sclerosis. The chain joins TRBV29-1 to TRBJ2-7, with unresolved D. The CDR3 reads CSVEKLDNYEQYF. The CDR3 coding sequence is TGCAGCGTTGAAAAGCTGGATAACTACGAGCAGTACTTC.